Following are 12 T cell receptor beta chains from one sample sequenced in a study of T cell repertoires in cytomegalovirus infection (dated by TCRdb to the late 2010s). The sequencer listed for this sample is Illumina HiSeq 1500. The raw public reads went through TCRdb reprocessing: fastp at Q25, MiXCR clone calling, in-frame beta chains kept. Entries are consolidated by CDR3 protein sequence, retaining the most common genes and DNA. The sample table records around 100,000 distinct CDR3 sequences; under 50% of these occur just once. Of the sample, roughly 74% is held by the ten largest clones. In light of the paper, this sample's treatment or condition label describes: in vitro stimulation with specific CMV peptide epitopes to enrich CMV-specific T cells. Antigens for these TCRs are unknown. The starting material was CD8+ T cells from cultured PBMCs, obtained from culture after CMV antigen stimulation. Receptors originate from a human donor in good health (CMV status not recorded). Some clones in this sample may be carry-over from other donors' samples.

V and J are TRBV27 and TRBJ2-7; no definite D call. The CDR3 length is 13 residues. V lost 2 bases and J 0 bases, leaving 5 bases between the germline ends. Per germline, CDR1 MNHEY and CDR2 SMNVEV (reference sequence). The CDR3 region is CASSLRFSYEQYF. For the CDR3, the DNA is TGTGCCAGCAGTTTAAGGTTCTCCTACGAGCAGTACTTC.

V usage is TRBV12-3 or TRBV12-4 and J usage is TRBJ1-1; D is perhaps TRBD1 (6 bases). CDR3 length equals 17 residues. Trimming pared 3 bases from V and 0 bases from J, leaving 17 bases between. The CDR3 DNA sequence: TGTGCCAGCAGTTTCCAATTGGACAGATGGATGAACACTGAAGCTTTCTTT. Its protein product is CASSFQLDRWMNTEAFF.

This chain links TRBV19 with TRBJ1-1; weak D call: TRBD1 (5 bases). Germline V gene lookup returns CDR1 LNHDA and CDR2 SQIVND (reference sequence). The CDR3 runs 13 residues. The V gene lost 6 bases and the J gene lost 1 base, with 9 bases spanning the gap. CDR3 loop: CASSSGANTEAFF. Here the CDR3 DNA reads TGTGCCAGTAGCTCCGGGGCGAACACTGAAGCTTTCTTT. Supplemented by reference TRBV19 and TRBJ1-1, the full variable domain reads DGGITQSPKYLFRKEGQNVTLSCEQNLNHDAMYWYRQDPGQGLRLIYYSQIVNDFQKGDIAEGYSVSREKKESFPLTVTSAQKNPTAFYLCASSSGANTEAFFGQGTRLTVV.

A note on this clonotype: Germline is not matched at one junction end, which may reflect a read error. This chain uses TRBV19 with TRBJ1-2, with 7 bases identical to TRBD1. The CDR3 sequence is 13 residues long. Germline values: CDR1 LNHDA, CDR2 SQIVND (reference sequence). The CDR3 loop reads CASSPGQNYVYTF. The CDR3 DNA reads TGTGCCAGTAGTCCGGGACAGAACTATGTCTACACCTTC.

This clonotype was found a few times. V gene TRBV7-6 combines with J gene TRBJ2-1, with a weak D call TRBD2 (6 bases). CDR1 is SGHVS, CDR2 FNYEAQ, per germline. The germline V and J ends were trimmed by 5 bases and 4 bases, with 15 bases remaining between them. This CDR3 is 15 amino acids long. This CDR3 is CASSHRDSLYNEQFF. DNA for the CDR3: TGTGCCAGCAGCCACCGGGACTCCTTATACAATGAGCAGTTCTTC.

The V and J genes are TRBV4-1 and TRBJ1-1; the match to TRBD1 covers 8 bases. Losses at the gene ends were 2 bases for V and 5 bases for J; bases not matched to a gene: 4. Per the germline V gene, CDR1 is MGHRA and CDR2 is YSYEKL. This CDR3 contains 14 residues. CDR3 in DNA: TGCGCCAGCAGCCAATCCCGGACAGGGACTGAAGCTTTCTTT. It is translated as CASSQSRTGTEAFF.

The V call is TRBV12-3 or TRBV12-4, the J call TRBJ1-4; 9 bases match TRBD1. Trimming removed 6 bases from V and 8 bases from J; junction bases left unmatched: 4. The length of the CDR3 is 13 residues. In DNA, the CDR3 is TGTGCCAGCAGGGGACAGGGAGGCGAAAAACTGTTTTTT. Translating it yields CASRGQGGEKLFF.

The gene calls are TRBV7-9 and TRBJ2-1; the D gene could be TRBD1 or TRBD2 (5 bases each). The CDR3 sequence is 17 residues long. Trimming stripped 5 bases from V and 10 bases from J, with 27 bases between. In germline, CDR1 is SEHNR, CDR2 FQNEAQ (reference sequence). As DNA, the CDR3 is TGTGCCAGCAGCCATCTTGAGAGGGACGAGGCTGGGGTCGAGCAGTTCTTC. Protein: CASSHLERDEAGVEQFF.

This chain joins TRBV12-3 or TRBV12-4 and TRBJ2-2; 8 bases map to TRBD2. This CDR3 region has 14 residues. With 11 bases clipped from V and 5 bases from J, the junction kept 10 bases outside the gene matches. The CDR3 DNA follows: TGTGCCTCCCGGGGGGGGGCGAGGACCGGGGAGCTGTTTTTT. Its protein product is CASRGGARTGELFF.

At least ten counts were recorded for this clonotype. This chain joins TRBV7-2 and TRBJ1-1; D gene unclear. In germline, CDR1 is SGHTA, CDR2 FQGNSA. The V end lost 1 base, the J end lost 0 bases, and 12 bases lay between the germline ends. The CDR3 length is 16 residues. CDR3 bases: TGTGCCAGCAGCTTAGAATACGCCACCTTGAACACTGAAGCTTTCTTT. Its translation is CASSLEYATLNTEAFF.

This clonotype was seen a few times. The rearrangement uses TRBV4-2 and TRBJ2-7, with D perhaps matching TRBD1 or TRBD2 (6 bases each). The CDR3 extends over 15 amino acids. The germline V gene encodes CDR1 LGHNA and CDR2 YNFKEQ. The ends were cut back, 0 bases at V and 4 bases at J, with 13 bases in the middle. CDR3 DNA sequence: TGTGCCAGCAGCCAAGATTGGGAAGGGGGGTACGAGCAGTACTTC. Its protein product is CASSQDWEGGYEQYF.

This clonotype was counted ten times or more. J is TRBJ2-6 and V is TRBV7-9; D is unclear. The CDR3 covers 20 residues. V dropped 0 bases and J dropped 0 bases, with 18 bases sitting between them. The germline gives CDR1 SEHNR, CDR2 FQNEAQ (reference sequence). This chain's CDR3 is CASSLAGWPFLSSGANVLTF. As DNA, the CDR3 is TGTGCCAGCAGCTTAGCGGGGTGGCCGTTCCTAAGCTCTGGGGCCAACGTCCTGACTTTC.